These 3 T cell receptor beta chains were sequenced from one sample in a study of sequential checkpoint blockade in melanoma. Sequencing used immunoSEQ multiplex PCR; TCRdb keeps in-frame clones, though not all of them. The table lists almost 7,500 clones, roughly a quarter of them singletons. Treatment specified: randomized to nivolumab then ipilimumab (arm A) or the reverse (arm B). The source was tumor tissue (inferred from file names), collected from a patient given nivolumab and ipilimumab in sequence. Every receptor here comes from a human donor with melanoma.

Written as DNA, the CDR3 is TGTGCCAGCAGCCCTACACCGACAGGGATAGGCAAAAACATTCAGTACTTC. This codes for CASSPTPTGIGKNIQYF. V and J are TRBV14 and TRBJ2-4, with 7 bases lining up with TRBD1. From germline, CDR1 is SGHDN and CDR2 FVKESK. Losses at the gene ends were 4 bases for V and 3 bases for J; bases not matched to a gene: 12. The CDR3 is 17 residues long.

This clone is categorized as medium-sized. The chain has TRBV11-3 and TRBJ2-3, with 8 positions matching TRBD2. J lost 1 base, V lost 3 bases, and 3 bases had no gene match. The CDR3 runs to 15 residues. Germline CDR1 and CDR2: SGHNT and YENEEA. The CDR3: CASSLRAGGTDTQYF. The CDR3 DNA follows: TGTGCCAGCAGCTTGAGAGCGGGAGGCACAGATACGCAGTATTTT.

CDR3 nucleotide sequence: TGTGCCAGCTCACCACGGGGACAGGGTCGCACAGATACGCAGTATTTT. Its protein product is CASSPRGQGRTDTQYF. This chain connects TRBV18 to TRBJ2-3; 9 bases are a match to TRBD1. J was trimmed by 1 base and V by 1 base; bases with no gene match: 3. Germline values: CDR1 KGHSH, CDR2 LQKENI. The CDR3 has 16 amino acids.